A single sample is the source of the 19 T cell receptor beta chains below, sequenced in a study of T-cell reconstitution after alpha-beta-depleted transplantation in children. Unique molecular identifiers were built into the TCRbeta library. TCRdb ran MiXCR on the PCR reads and lists one entry per CDR3 protein. The sample gives hundreds of thousands of distinct CDR3 sequences, around 7.5% of which show up once; approximately 6% is in the top ten. Sequencing used PBMCs, mostly from graft donor cells, obtained 180 days after TCRalphabeta/CD19-depleted stem cell transplant. Receptor source: a male patient younger than 18 who had a stem cell transplant for acute lymphoblastic leukemia, so the T cells may come from the graft donor.

There are many counts of this clonotype. The junction differs from germline at one of its ends, possibly a read error. J is TRBJ1-3 and V is TRBV7-3; D may be TRBD1 (6 bases). Germline V CDR1 and CDR2: SGHTA, FQGTGA. This CDR3 spans 14 amino acids. CDR3 nucleotide sequence: TGCGCCAGCAGCTTGGGGGGGCCAGGAAACACCATATATTTT. Its translation is CASSLGGPGNTIYF.

This clonotype was recorded many times. The chain links TRBV5-1 to TRBJ2-1; TRBD1 matches at 8 bases. Germline assignment: CDR1 SGHRS and CDR2 YFSETQ. V gave up 1 base and J gave up 4 bases; unmatched junction bases: 7. This CDR3 is 16 amino acids long. In nucleotides, the CDR3 is TGCGCCAGCAGCTTGTGGCAGGGGGCGCGATACAATGAGCAGTTCTTC. Encoded protein: CASSLWQGARYNEQFF.

Many counts were recorded for this clonotype. V usage is TRBV11-2 and J usage is TRBJ1-6, with D hard to call. Germline-derived CDR1 and CDR2 are SGHAT and FQNNGV. This CDR3 is 12 amino acids long. V was clipped by 2 bases and J by 10 bases, with 6 bases between them. In nucleotides, the CDR3 is TGTGCCAGCAGCTTAATGGGCTCACCCCTCCACTTT. Encoded protein: CASSLMGSPLHF.

This clonotype has a handful of counts. This chain links TRBV5-4 with TRBJ2-1, with D perhaps TRBD2 (6 bases). Germline CDR1 and CDR2: SGHNT and YYREEE (reference sequence). V gave up 5 bases and J gave up 5 bases, with 17 bases separating them. The CDR3 contains 15 residues. For the CDR3, the DNA is TGTGCCAGCAGTTGGCCGGGAGAGAGGGACAATGAGCAGTTCTTC. This codes for CASSWPGERDNEQFF.

This clonotype has at least ten counts. The CDR3 sequence: CASSETTGRVKGYTF. The CDR3 coding sequence is TGTGCCAGCAGTGAAACGACAGGGAGGGTGAAAGGCTACACCTTC. V is TRBV6-1 and J is TRBJ1-2; 7 bases line up with TRBD1. CDR1 and CDR2 (germline): MNHNS, SASEGT. The CDR3 totals 15 residues. After removal of 2 bases from V and 8 bases from J, the junction contained 11 bases not matched to a gene.

This clonotype was counted many times. V gene TRBV6-5 combines with J gene TRBJ1-4, with 9 bases lining up with TRBD1. The ends lost 5 bases at V and 3 bases at J; junction bases unmatched: 7. The germline V gene encodes CDR1 MNHEY and CDR2 SVGAGI. CDR3 length: 16 amino acids. CDR3 in DNA: TGTGCCAGCAGTCGACAGGGGGTAGGAGCTAATGAAAAACTGTTTTTT. Translated: CASSRQGVGANEKLFF.

This clonotype was seen ten or more times. The chain has TRBV27 and TRBJ2-3; 8 bases are a match to TRBD2. V gave up 4 bases and J gave up 1 base; unmatched junction bases: 4. Germline-derived CDR1 and CDR2 are MNHEY and SMNVEV (reference sequence). The CDR3 consists of 15 residues. CDR3 DNA sequence: TGTGCCAGCAGTTCCCCAGCGGGGGGCACAGATACGCAGTATTTT. Its translation: CASSSPAGGTDTQYF.

Ten or more counts support this clonotype. V and J are TRBV6-5 and TRBJ1-1, with 7 bases that match TRBD1. Per germline, CDR1 MNHEY and CDR2 SVGAGI. The CDR3 consists of 16 residues. Unmatched junction bases numbered 5, after V lost 0 bases and J lost 1 base. CDR3 amino acids: CASSYSLGQANTEAFF. The CDR3 region has the DNA TGTGCCAGCAGTTACTCTTTAGGACAGGCGAACACTGAAGCTTTCTTT.

This clonotype was counted at least ten times. This rearrangement joins TRBV11-2 to TRBJ2-5; TRBD1 agrees at 9 bases. The germline gives CDR1 SGHAT, CDR2 FQNNGV. The J segment lost 5 bases and the V segment lost 6 bases, leaving 10 bases of the junction unmatched. CDR3 length: 15 amino acids. Written as DNA, the CDR3 is TGTGCCAGCAGATCTCCACAGGGGGCATGGGAGACCCAGTACTTC. Its translation: CASRSPQGAWETQYF.

In its sample, this clonotype was seen many times. CDR3 DNA sequence: TGTGCCACTGGGACAGGGAAGTACGAGCAGTACTTC. Protein product: CATGTGKYEQYF. The chain has TRBV10-3 and TRBJ2-7; 9 bases map to TRBD1. The CDR3 covers 12 residues. V shed 10 bases, J shed 4 bases, and the junction held 5 bases outside the gene matches. Germline lookup yields CDR1 ENHRY and CDR2 SYGVKD.

There are many counts of this clonotype. The V and J genes are TRBV10-2 and TRBJ2-5; 9 bases align to TRBD2. Losses at the gene ends were 7 bases for V and 1 base for J; bases not matched to a gene: 7. The CDR3 has 15 amino acids. Germline CDR1 is WSHSY and CDR2 is SAAADI. CDR3 bases: TGCGCCAGCAAGGACCTAGCGGGGATCCAAGAGACCCAGTACTTC. This translates into CASKDLAGIQETQYF.

This clonotype was picked up many times. The chain combines TRBV6-5 with TRBJ1-4; a weak D match, TRBD1 (5 bases). This CDR3 region has 16 residues. The germline CDR1 and CDR2 sequences are MNHEY and SVGAGI. Trimming stripped 2 bases from V and 8 bases from J, with 18 bases between. The CDR3 is CASSYTPGGEGEKLFF. DNA of the CDR3: TGTGCCAGCAGTTACACCCCGGGGGGGGAAGGAGAAAAACTGTTTTTT.

The rearrangement links TRBV27 to TRBJ2-5, with 7 bases fitting TRBD1. CDR1 is MNHEY, CDR2 SMNVEV, per germline (reference sequence). V was clipped by 5 bases and J by 3 bases; unmatched bases: 6. This CDR3 is built from 14 residues. The CDR3 coding sequence is TGTGCCAGCAGTAGCCGGGACAGAAAAGAGACCCAGTACTTC. Translation: CASSSRDRKETQYF.

This clonotype occurred many times. V is TRBV3-1 and J is TRBJ2-1; maybe TRBD2 (5 bases). In germline, CDR1 is LGHDT, CDR2 YNNKEL (reference sequence). The CDR3 runs to 16 residues. Trimming shortened V by 2 bases and J by 0 bases, and 11 bases separated the two germline ends. CDR3 nucleotide sequence: TGTGCCAGCAGCCAACTAGCCCCGAGCTCCTACAATGAGCAGTTCTTC. Amino acids: CASSQLAPSSYNEQFF.

This clonotype was observed at least ten times. The chain is built from TRBV12-3 or TRBV12-4 and TRBJ2-2; D ambiguous. V was trimmed by 6 bases and J by 4 bases, leaving 12 bases between them. This CDR3 is built from 14 residues. The CDR3 loop is CASSLLKGTGELFF. The DNA of the CDR3 is TGTGCCAGCAGCCTCCTCAAGGGCACCGGGGAGCTGTTTTTT.

This clonotype was recorded at least ten times. The chain uses TRBV5-1 and TRBJ2-1; D unresolved. The CDR3 length is 16 residues. V lost 1 base and J 0 bases, leaving 11 bases between the germline ends. The germline gives CDR1 SGHRS, CDR2 YFSETQ. Here the CDR3 DNA reads TGCGCCAGCAGCTTGCAACCGCCGAGCTCCTACAATGAGCAGTTCTTC. Protein sequence: CASSLQPPSSYNEQFF.

This chain uses TRBV2 with TRBJ2-7; tentative D call: TRBD2 (6 bases). Trimming shortened V by 4 bases and J by 6 bases, and 13 bases separated the two germline ends. The CDR3 contains 13 residues. From germline, CDR1 is SNHLY and CDR2 FYNNEI. CDR3 region: CASSVGGSLEQYF. In DNA, the CDR3 is TGTGCCAGCAGTGTTGGAGGGTCCCTCGAGCAGTACTTC.

This clonotype was detected ten times or more. The V gene is TRBV20-1, the J gene TRBJ1-3; D is unresolved. Germline CDR1 is DFQATT and CDR2 is SNEGSKA (reference sequence). The CDR3 sequence is 13 residues long. The V end was cut by 0 bases, the J end by 5 bases, with 8 bases between. For the CDR3, the DNA is TGCAGTGCTAGAGACGACAAAAGAAACACCATATATTTT. This gives the protein CSARDDKRNTIYF.

This clonotype showed up many times. The chain has TRBV7-9 and TRBJ1-4; D is ambiguous. There are 17 residues in the CDR3. CDR1 SEHNR and CDR2 FQNEAQ come from the germline V gene (reference sequence). V was shortened by 0 bases and J by 3 bases, with 14 bases between the two germline ends. CDR3 nucleotides: TGTGCCAGCAGCTTAGCCGGGTTTTTAGCGTCTAATGAAAAACTGTTTTTT. Protein sequence: CASSLAGFLASNEKLFF. Full variable domain (remainder filled in from reference TRBV7-9 and TRBJ1-4): DTGVSQNPRHKITKRGQNVTFRCDPISEHNRLYWYRQTLGQGPEFLTYFQNEAQLEKSRLLSDRFSAERPKGSFSTLEIQRTEQGDSAMYLCASSLAGFLASNEKLFFGSGTQLSVL.